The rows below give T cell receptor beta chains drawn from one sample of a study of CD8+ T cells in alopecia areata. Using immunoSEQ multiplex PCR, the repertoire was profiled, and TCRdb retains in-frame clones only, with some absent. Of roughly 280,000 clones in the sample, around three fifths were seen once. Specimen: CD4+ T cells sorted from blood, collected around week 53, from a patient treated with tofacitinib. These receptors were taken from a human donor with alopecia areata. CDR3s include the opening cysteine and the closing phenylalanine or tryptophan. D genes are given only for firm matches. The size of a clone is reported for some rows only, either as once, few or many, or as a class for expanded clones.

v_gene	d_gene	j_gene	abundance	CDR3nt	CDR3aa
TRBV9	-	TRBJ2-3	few	TGTGCCAGCAGCTCCGGACAGCCCCTCGCAGATACGCAGTATTTT	CASSSGQPLADTQYF
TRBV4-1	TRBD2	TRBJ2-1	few	TGCGCCAGCAGCCAAGTAGATCTTGGACTAGCGGGGTCGAATGAGCAGTTCTTC	CASSQVDLGLAGSNEQFF
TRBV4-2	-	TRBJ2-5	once	TGTGCCAGCAGCCAAGATGATTCCGAGACCCAGTACTTC	CASSQDDSETQYF
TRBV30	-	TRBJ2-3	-	TGTGCCTGGAGTGTACCCGGCACAGATACGCAGTATTTT	CAWSVPGTDTQYF
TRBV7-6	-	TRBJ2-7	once	TGTGCCAGCAGCTTAAACGGGTACGAGCAGTACTTC	CASSLNGYEQYF
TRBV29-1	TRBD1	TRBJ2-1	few	TGCAGCGGATCGGACAGGGGACTCAATGAGCAGTTCTTC	CSGSDRGLNEQFF
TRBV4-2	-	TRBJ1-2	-	TGTGCCAGCAGCCAAGATCAGGCCCTCTATGGCTACACCTTC	CASSQDQALYGYTF
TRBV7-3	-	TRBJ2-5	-	TGTGCCAGCAGTAGGACTGGGGAGACCCAGTACTTC	CASSRTGETQYF
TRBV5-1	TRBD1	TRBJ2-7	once	TGCGCCAGCAGCTTGCGGGACAGAGCCTACGAGCAGTACTTC	CASSLRDRAYEQYF
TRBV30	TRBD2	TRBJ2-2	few	TGTGCCCAGGAAAAACCGGGACTAGCGGGCGGGGAGCTGTTTTTT	CAQEKPGLAGGELFF
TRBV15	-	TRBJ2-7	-	TGTGCCACCAGCAGAGTCGGGGATGCCTACGAGCAGTACTTC	CATSRVGDAYEQYF
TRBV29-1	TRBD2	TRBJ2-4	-	TGCAGCGTGGCCGGGACTAGCGGGGGACCCCTAGCCAAAAACATTCAGTACTTC	CSVAGTSGGPLAKNIQYF
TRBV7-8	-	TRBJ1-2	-	TGTGCCAGCAGCTTGGGGTGGAAAGACTATGGCTACACCTTC	CASSLGWKDYGYTF
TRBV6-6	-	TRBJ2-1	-	TGTGCCAGCAGTTACTCGACCCGGGGTGAGCAGTTCTTC	CASSYSTRGEQFF
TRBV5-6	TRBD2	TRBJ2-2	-	TGTGCCAGCAGCTTGGGACTAGCGGGAAACACCGGGGAGCTGTTTTTT	CASSLGLAGNTGELFF
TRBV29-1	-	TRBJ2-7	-	TGCAGCGTTCTCATCTCCTACGAGCAGTACTTC	CSVLISYEQYF
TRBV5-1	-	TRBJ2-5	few	TGCGCCAGCAGCTTCCTAGACAGTCAAGAGACCCAGTACTTC	CASSFLDSQETQYF
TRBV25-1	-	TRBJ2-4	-	TGTGCCAGCAGTGAATCGGGGGGCGCCGAGAACATTCAGTACTTC	CASSESGGAENIQYF
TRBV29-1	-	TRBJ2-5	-	TGCAGCGTTGGGGGGCAAAAGGGATTCCAAGAGACCCAGTACTTC	CSVGGQKGFQETQYF
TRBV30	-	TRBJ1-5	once	TGTGCCTGGAGTCCATCGGATAGTCAGCCCCAGCATTTT	CAWSPSDSQPQHF
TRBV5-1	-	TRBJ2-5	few	TGCGCCAGCAGCTTGGTTGGGGGCCGCGTGGGAATTGGGGAGACCCAGTACTTC	CASSLVGGRVGIGETQYF
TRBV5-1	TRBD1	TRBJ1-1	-	TGCGCCAGCAGCTTGCAGGGGGCGAACACTGAAGCTTTCTTT	CASSLQGANTEAFF
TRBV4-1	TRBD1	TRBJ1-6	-	TGCGCCAGCAGCCACGGACAGGCCCTCTATAATTCACCCCTCCACTTT	CASSHGQALYNSPLHF
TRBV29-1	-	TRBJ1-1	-	TGCAGCGTTGAACGGAACACTGAAGCTTTCTTT	CSVERNTEAFF
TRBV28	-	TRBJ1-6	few	TGTGCCAGCACGCGTCCCGGGGATTCACCCCTCCACTTT	CASTRPGDSPLHF
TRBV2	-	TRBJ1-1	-	TGTGCCAGCACTACAGGGCAGAACACTGAAGCTTTCTTT	CASTTGQNTEAFF
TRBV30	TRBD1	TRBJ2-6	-	TGTGCCTGGAGTGTCTGGGCAGGGGGTTCTGGGGCCAACGTCCTGACTTTC	CAWSVWAGGSGANVLTF
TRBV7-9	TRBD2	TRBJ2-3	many	TGTGCCAGCAGCCTCGGCGTCGGGGGGGCTGGCACAGATACGCAGTATTTT	CASSLGVGGAGTDTQYF
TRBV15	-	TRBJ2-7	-	TGTGCCACCAGCAGAGTGAGGTCTTCCTACGAGCAGTACTTC	CATSRVRSSYEQYF
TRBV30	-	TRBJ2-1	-	TGTGCCTGGAAAGTTGGAAGCTCCTACAATGAGCAGTTCTTC	CAWKVGSSYNEQFF
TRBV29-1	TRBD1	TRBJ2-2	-	TGCAGCGTTCCTGGACAGGGGCCCACCGGGGAGCTGTTTTTT	CSVPGQGPTGELFF
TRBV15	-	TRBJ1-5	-	TGTGCCACCAGCCCAAGGGCCGGGAATCAGCCCCAGCATTTT	CATSPRAGNQPQHF
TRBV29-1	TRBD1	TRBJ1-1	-	TGCAGCGTTGAAGGTGGACAGGGGGCTACTGAAGCTTTCTTT	CSVEGGQGATEAFF
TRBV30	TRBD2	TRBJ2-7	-	TGTGCCTGGAGTGGGGGGGGTGCATCCTACGAGCAGTACTTC	CAWSGGGASYEQYF
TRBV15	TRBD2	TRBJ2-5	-	TGTGCCACCAGCAGAGGTAGACTAGCGGGTGTCCAAGAGACCCAGTACTTC	CATSRGRLAGVQETQYF
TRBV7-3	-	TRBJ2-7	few	TGTGCCAGCAGCTTAGCACGGGGGAAGGACGAGCAGTACTTC	CASSLARGKDEQYF
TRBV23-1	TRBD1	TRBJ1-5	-	TGCGCCAGCAAACAGGGGGATCAGCCCCAGCATTTT	CASKQGDQPQHF
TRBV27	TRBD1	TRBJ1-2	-	TGTGCCAGCAGTTTATGGCCAGGGGGCGAGGGTGGCTACACCTTC	CASSLWPGGEGGYTF